Sequencing of this T cell receptor (beta chain) was carried out in a study of neurological immune-mediated disorders. Time point meaning: longitudinal time-point 1 (baseline). This clonotype was counted many times. TCRdb independently ran MiXCR on the 5' RACE reads; one entry per CDR3 protein. The sample lists about 71,000 distinct CDR3 sequences; roughly 15% were seen once. The origin of this receptor is a female donor with HTLV-1-associated myelopathy (HAM/TSP). Material for sequencing was PBMCs.

In DNA form, the CDR3 reads TGCGCCAGCAGCTCAGCAGGAGTACATACCTACAATGAGCAGTTCTTC. Amino acids: CASSSAGVHTYNEQFF. The chain joins TRBV5-1 to TRBJ2-1, with D hard to call. Trimming left V 3 bases short and J 2 bases short, with 15 bases between. The V gene's germline CDR1 is SGHRS and CDR2 YFSETQ. CDR3 size: 16 residues.